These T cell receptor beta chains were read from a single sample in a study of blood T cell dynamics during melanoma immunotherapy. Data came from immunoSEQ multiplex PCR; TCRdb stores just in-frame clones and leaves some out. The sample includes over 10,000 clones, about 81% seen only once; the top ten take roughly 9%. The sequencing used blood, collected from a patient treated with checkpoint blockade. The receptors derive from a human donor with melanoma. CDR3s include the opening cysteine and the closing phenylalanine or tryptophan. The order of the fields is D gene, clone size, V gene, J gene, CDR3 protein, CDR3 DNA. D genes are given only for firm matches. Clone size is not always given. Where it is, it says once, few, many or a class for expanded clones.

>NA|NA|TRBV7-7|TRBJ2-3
CASSLGGPTDTQYF
TGTGCCAGCAGCTTAGGGGGCCCCACAGATACGCAGTATTTT
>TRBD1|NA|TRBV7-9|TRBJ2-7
CASSSQVYGQGAYEQYF
TGTGCCAGCAGCTCCCAAGTATATGGACAGGGGGCTTACGAGCAGTACTTC
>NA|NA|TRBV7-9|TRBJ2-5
CASSLALGGQETQYF
TGTGCCAGCAGCTTAGCGCTTGGGGGGCAAGAGACCCAGTACTTC
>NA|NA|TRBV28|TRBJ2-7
CASSWQGSLEQYF
TGTGCCAGCAGTTGGCAGGGGTCCTTAGAGCAGTACTTC
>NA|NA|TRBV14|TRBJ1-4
CASSRGAGEKLFF
TGTGCCAGCAGCCGGGGGGCTGGTGAAAAACTGTTTTTT
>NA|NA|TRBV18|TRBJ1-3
CASTRQERFREGNTIYF
TGTGCCAGCACTCGACAGGAGAGATTTCGCGAAGGAAACACCATATATTTT
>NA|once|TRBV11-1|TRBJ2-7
CASSLEGQATYEQYF
TGTGCCAGCAGCTTAGAGGGGCAGGCTACCTACGAGCAGTACTTC
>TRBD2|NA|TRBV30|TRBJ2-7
CAWTSGSSYEQYF
TGTGCCTGGACTAGCGGGAGTTCCTACGAGCAGTACTTC
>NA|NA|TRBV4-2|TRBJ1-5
CASTLNPDGYQPQHF
TGTGCCAGCACCTTAAACCCGGACGGTTATCAGCCCCAGCATTTT
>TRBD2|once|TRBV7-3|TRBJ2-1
CASSRLAGAWNEQFF
TGTGCCAGCAGCCGACTAGCGGGAGCGTGGAATGAGCAGTTCTTC
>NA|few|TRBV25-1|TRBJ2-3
CASSVRGADTQYF
TGTGCCAGCAGTGTGAGGGGGGCAGATACGCAGTATTTT
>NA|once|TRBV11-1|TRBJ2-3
CASSLYRSSTDTQYF
TGTGCCAGCAGCTTATACAGGTCTAGCACAGATACGCAGTATTTT
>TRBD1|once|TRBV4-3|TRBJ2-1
CASSRDRGPYNEQFF
TGCGCCAGCAGCCGAGACAGGGGGCCCTACAATGAGCAGTTCTTC
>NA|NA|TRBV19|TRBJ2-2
CASSVWIVSNTGELFF
TGTGCCAGTAGTGTTTGGATAGTTTCGAACACCGGGGAGCTGTTTTTT
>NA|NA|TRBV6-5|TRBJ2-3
CASSASGDNTQYF
TGTGCCAGCAGTGCATCGGGAGATAATACGCAGTATTTT
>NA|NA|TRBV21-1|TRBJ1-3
CASKQGPGNTIYF
TGTGCCAGCAAACAGGGGCCAGGAAACACCATATATTTT
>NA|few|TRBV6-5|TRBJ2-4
CASSLAGAKNIQYF
TGTGCCAGCAGTCTGGCGGGAGCCAAAAACATTCAGTACTTC
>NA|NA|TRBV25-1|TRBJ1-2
CASSVASNYGYTF
TGTGCCAGCAGTGTTGCCAGTAACTATGGCTACACCTTC
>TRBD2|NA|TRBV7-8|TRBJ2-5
CASSLGASGHQETQYF
TGTGCCAGCAGCTTAGGGGCTAGCGGCCATCAAGAGACCCAGTACTTC
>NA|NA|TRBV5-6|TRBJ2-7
CASSLAQGVEQYF
TGTGCCAGCAGCTTGGCCCAGGGAGTTGAGCAGTACTTC
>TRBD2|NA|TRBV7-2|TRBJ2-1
CASSLASASGGFYNEQFF
TGTGCCAGCAGCTTAGCCAGCGCTAGCGGGGGTTTCTACAATGAGCAGTTCTTC
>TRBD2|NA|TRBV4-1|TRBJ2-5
CASSRTSGIETQYF
TGCGCCAGCAGCCGGACTAGCGGGATCGAGACCCAGTACTTC
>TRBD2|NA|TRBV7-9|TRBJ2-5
CASSSTQGLERETQYF
TGTGCCAGCAGCTCGACCCAGGGACTAGAGAGAGAGACCCAGTACTTC
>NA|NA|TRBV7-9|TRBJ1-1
CASSPPRPGRYKNTEAFF
TGTGCCAGCAGCCCTCCGAGGCCAGGGAGGTATAAGAACACTGAAGCTTTCTTT
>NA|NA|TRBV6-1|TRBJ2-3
CASSTQVVDTQYF
TGTGCCAGCAGTACGCAAGTTGTAGATACGCAGTATTTT
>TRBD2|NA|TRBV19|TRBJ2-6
CASRGRVTHSWGANVLTF
TGTGCCAGTAGGGGGAGGGTTACACACAGTTGGGGGGCCAACGTCCTGACTTTC
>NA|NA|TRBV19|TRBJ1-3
CASKGGFAAGNTIYF
TGTGCCAGTAAGGGAGGGTTCGCGGCTGGAAACACCATATATTTT
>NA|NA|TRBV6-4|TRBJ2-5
CAIQLRRQETQYF
TGTGCCATCCAACTAAGAAGACAAGAGACCCAGTACTTC
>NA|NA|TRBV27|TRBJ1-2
CASSLQGLSNYGYTF
TGTGCCAGCAGTTTGCAGGGGCTTTCTAACTATGGCTACACCTTC
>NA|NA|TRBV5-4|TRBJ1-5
CASSPGGNSNQPQHF
TGTGCCAGCAGCCCCGGAGGTAATAGCAATCAGCCCCAGCATTTT
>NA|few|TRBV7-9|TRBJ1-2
CASSFGALNYGYTF
TGTGCCAGCAGCTTCGGGGCCCTTAACTATGGCTACACCTTC
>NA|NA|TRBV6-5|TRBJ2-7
CASSYSASSYEQYF
TGTGCCAGCAGTTACTCCGCTAGCTCCTACGAGCAGTACTTC
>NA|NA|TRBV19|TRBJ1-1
CASSIDSGHAEAFF
TGTGCCAGTAGTATAGATTCAGGGCACGCTGAAGCTTTCTTT
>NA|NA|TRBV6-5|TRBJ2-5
CARRGAQETQYF
TGTGCCAGACGGGGAGCCCAAGAGACCCAGTACTTC
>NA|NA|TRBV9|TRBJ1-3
CASSLESGNTIYF
TGTGCCAGCAGCCTCGAATCTGGAAACACCATATATTTT
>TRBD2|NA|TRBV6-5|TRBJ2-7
CASSYSWLAGSYEQYF
TGTGCCAGCAGTTACTCGTGGCTAGCGGGTTCCTACGAGCAGTACTTC
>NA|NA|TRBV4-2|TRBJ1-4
CASSQTGRSKGGLGTNEKLFF
TGTGCCAGCAGCCAAACGGGACGCTCAAAGGGAGGATTAGGGACTAATGAAAAACTGTTTTTT
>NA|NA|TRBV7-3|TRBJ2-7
CASSLSMIAVRGEQYF
TGTGCCAGCAGCTTGTCGATGATTGCAGTTCGCGGCGAGCAGTACTTC
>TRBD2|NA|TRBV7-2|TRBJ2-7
CASSRGTSGYEQYF
TGTGCCAGCAGCCGAGGGACTAGCGGTTACGAGCAGTACTTC
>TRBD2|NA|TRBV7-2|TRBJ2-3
CASSLGVSGGLSDTQYF
TGTGCCAGCAGCTTAGGGGTCAGCGGGGGGTTATCAGATACGCAGTATTTT
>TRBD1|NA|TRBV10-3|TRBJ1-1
CAIGATGGYNTEAFF
TGTGCCATAGGGGCAACAGGGGGATATAACACTGAAGCTTTCTTT
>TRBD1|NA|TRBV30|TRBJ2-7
CAGLDRGSYEQYF
TGTGCCGGCCTGGACAGGGGCAGCTACGAGCAGTACTTC
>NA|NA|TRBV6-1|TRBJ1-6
CASSGVSYNSPLHF
TGTGCCAGCAGTGGTGTTTCCTATAATTCACCCCTCCACTTT
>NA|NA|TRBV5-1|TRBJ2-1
CASSPGFSYNEQFF
TGCGCCAGCAGCCCAGGGTTCTCCTACAATGAGCAGTTCTTC
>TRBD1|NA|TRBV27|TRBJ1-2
CATRGDRGGGYTF
TGTGCCACCCGGGGGGACAGGGGGGGCGGCTACACCTTC
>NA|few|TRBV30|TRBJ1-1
CAWMTGPNTEAFF
TGTGCCTGGATGACGGGGCCCAACACTGAAGCTTTCTTT
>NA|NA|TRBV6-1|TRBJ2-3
CASMARVQGTDTQYF
TGTGCCAGCATGGCCCGAGTCCAGGGCACAGATACGCAGTATTTT
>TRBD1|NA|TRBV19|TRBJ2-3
CASTGTGGTDTQYF
TGTGCCAGTACCGGGACAGGGGGCACAGATACGCAGTATTTT
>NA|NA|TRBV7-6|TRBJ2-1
CASSLARAPSSYNEQFF
TGTGCCAGCAGCTTAGCGCGTGCGCCTAGCTCCTACAATGAGCAGTTCTTC
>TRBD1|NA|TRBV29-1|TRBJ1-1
CSARKTGSITEAFF
TGCAGCGCCAGAAAGACAGGGAGTATAACTGAAGCTTTCTTT
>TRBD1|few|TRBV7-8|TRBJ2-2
CASKLRQGGTGELFF
TGTGCCAGCAAACTACGACAGGGGGGAACCGGGGAGCTGTTTTTT
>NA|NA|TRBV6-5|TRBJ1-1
CASSYPGETEAFF
TGTGCCAGCAGTTACCCCGGCGAGACTGAAGCTTTCTTT
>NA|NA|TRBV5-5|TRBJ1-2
CASSLGGNVYGYTF
TGTGCCAGCAGCTTGGGGGGGAATGTCTATGGCTACACCTTC
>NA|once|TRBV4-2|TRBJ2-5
CASSQGGAGEETQYF
TGTGCCAGCAGCCAAGGGGGGGCGGGAGAAGAGACCCAGTACTTC
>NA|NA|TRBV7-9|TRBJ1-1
CASSPDPQIGPEAFF
TGTGCCAGCAGCCCCGACCCTCAGATTGGCCCTGAAGCTTTCTTT
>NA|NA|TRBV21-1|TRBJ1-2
CASSKVGASLNYGYTF
TGTGCCAGCAGCAAAGTGGGAGCCAGCTTAAACTATGGCTACACCTTC